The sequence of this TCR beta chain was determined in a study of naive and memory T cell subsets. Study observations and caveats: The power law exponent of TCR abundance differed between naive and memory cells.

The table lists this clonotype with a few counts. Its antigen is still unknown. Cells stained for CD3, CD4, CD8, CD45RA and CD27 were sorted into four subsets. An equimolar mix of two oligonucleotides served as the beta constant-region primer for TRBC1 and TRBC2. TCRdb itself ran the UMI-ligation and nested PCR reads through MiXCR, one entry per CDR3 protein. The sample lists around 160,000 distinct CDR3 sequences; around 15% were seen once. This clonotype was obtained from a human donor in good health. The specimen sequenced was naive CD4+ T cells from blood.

CDR3 DNA sequence: TGTGCCAGCAGGGCCCATAGCACAGATACGCAGTATTTT. It specifies CASRAHSTDTQYF. The rearrangement joins TRBV6-4 to TRBJ2-3; D is unclear. Trimming cost V 6 bases and J 0 bases, with 7 bases left between them. In germline, CDR1 is MRHNA, CDR2 SNTAGT. The CDR3 loop spans 13 amino acids.